This passage covers 10 T cell receptor beta chains from one sample sequenced in a study of patients and donors after allogeneic stem cell transplantation. TCRdb ran MiXCR on the RT-PCR reads and lists one entry per CDR3 protein. The sample records 15,000 to 20,000 distinct CDR3 sequences, roughly 4.5% being singletons. The sequenced sample was blood, either unsorted or a sorted T cell fraction (not recorded which). Receptor source: a human donor who was either an allogeneic HSCT recipient or a stem cell or donor lymphocyte infusion donor (not recorded which). It is not recorded whose cells these are; they may come from a transplant donor.

This clonotype is classed as medium-sized (0.01 to 0.1%). This chain uses TRBV2 with TRBJ2-7; 13 nucleotides agree with TRBD2. Germline CDR1 and CDR2: SNHLY and FYNNEI. The CDR3 is made up of 18 amino acids. V gave up 4 bases and J gave up 0 bases; unmatched junction bases: 9. CDR3 protein: CASSAPPGLAGFSYEQYF. In DNA form, the CDR3 reads TGTGCCAGCAGTGCGCCGCCGGGACTAGCGGGGTTCTCCTACGAGCAGTACTTC.

The sample holds many counts of this clonotype. DNA for the CDR3: TGTGCCAGCAGCTTGTCTTATTCCTATATGAACACTGAAGCTTTCTTT. It specifies CASSLSYSYMNTEAFF. V is TRBV5-6 and J is TRBJ1-1; D is undetermined. Germline CDR1 SGHDT, CDR2 YYEEEE. The CDR3 is made up of 16 amino acids. V lost 1 base and J lost 0, with 13 bases in between. The whole variable domain, filled in from reference TRBV5-6 and TRBJ1-1, reads DAGVTQSPTHLIKTRGQQVTLRCSPKSGHDTVSWYQQALGQGPQFIFQYYEEEERQRGNFPDRFSGHQFPNYSSELNVNALLLGDSALYLCASSLSYSYMNTEAFFGQGTRLTVV.

In its sample, this clonotype was seen a few times. The V and J genes are TRBV3-1 and TRBJ2-2, with 11 bases matching TRBD2. Germline values: CDR1 LGHDT, CDR2 YNNKEL (reference sequence). This CDR3 comprises 17 residues. J lost 5 bases, V lost 4 bases, and 9 bases had no gene match. CDR3 nucleotide sequence: TGTGCCAGCAGCCTCCATAGCGGGAGGGCGGGTACCGGGGAGCTGTTTTTT. Translating gives CASSLHSGRAGTGELFF.

Sample share makes this clonotype medium-sized. The chain combines TRBV20-1 with TRBJ1-5; 8 bases match TRBD1. After removal of 6 bases from V and 5 bases from J, the junction contained 9 bases not matched to a gene. The CDR3 extends over 14 amino acids. Germline V gene data show CDR1 as DFQATT and CDR2 as SNEGSKA (reference sequence). CDR3 nucleotides: TGCAGTGCCAGCTCCGGGACAGGCTATCAGCCCCAGCATTTT. This encodes CSASSGTGYQPQHF.

Ten or more counts support this clonotype. J is TRBJ2-6 and V is TRBV21-1. TRBV21-1 is described as a pseudogene. The CDR3 covers 11 residues. The CDR3, as DNA: TGTGCCAGCAGCAAACAGGAATTCCTGACTTTC. Translation: CASSKQEFLTF.

This clonotype was counted at least ten times. The V and J genes are TRBV7-9 and TRBJ1-2; D is ambiguous. The CDR3 covers 13 residues. CDR1 and CDR2 from the germline V gene are SEHNR and FQNEAQ (reference sequence). V lost 1 base to trimming and J lost 8 bases, with 11 bases between them. The CDR3 protein is CASSLGELTGYTF. In DNA, the CDR3 is TGTGCCAGCAGCTTAGGAGAGTTAACAGGCTACACCTTC.

The V gene is TRBV28, the J gene TRBJ1-1; D is perhaps TRBD1 (5 bases). Trimming shortened V by 8 bases and J by 4 bases, and 14 bases separated the two germline ends. The CDR3 extends over 13 amino acids. Germline assignment: CDR1 MDHEN and CDR2 SYDVKM. The CDR3 is CASCQGFVTEAFF. The CDR3 region has the DNA TGTGCCAGCTGCCAGGGATTTGTCACTGAAGCTTTCTTT.

The chain carries TRBV2 and TRBJ1-1; 7 bases are shared with TRBD1. The germline gives CDR1 SNHLY, CDR2 FYNNEI. V shed 4 bases and J 1 base; nucleotides not matched to a gene: 3. This CDR3 has 14 amino acids. Here the CDR3 reads CASSVRQGNTEAFF. CDR3 DNA sequence: TGTGCCAGCAGTGTCAGACAGGGGAACACTGAAGCTTTCTTT. Together with reference TRBV2 and TRBJ1-1, the CDR3 gives the full variable domain: EPEVTQTPSHQVTQMGQEVILRCVPISNHLYFYWYRQILGQKVEFLVSFYNNEISEKSEIFDDQFSVERPDGSNFTLKIRSTKLEDSAMYFCASSVRQGNTEAFFGQGTRLTVV.

The sample holds many counts of this clonotype. The chain uses TRBV12-3 or TRBV12-4 and TRBJ2-2; tentatively, D is TRBD1 (6 bases). The CDR3 length is 14 residues. Trimming removed 5 bases at V and 4 bases at J, with 11 bases between. The CDR3 here is CASSPQGPTGELFF. The DNA for the CDR3 is TGTGCCAGCAGTCCCCAGGGGCCCACCGGGGAGCTGTTTTTT.

This clonotype was detected many times. The V and J genes are TRBV20-1 and TRBJ2-7, with 9 bases lining up with TRBD1. The CDR3 has 15 residues. The germline gives CDR1 DFQATT, CDR2 SNEGSKA (reference sequence). J gave up 3 bases and V 0 bases, and 6 bases lay outside the gene matches. The CDR3 here is CSARDWGQGHYEQYF. The CDR3 coding sequence is TGCAGTGCTAGAGATTGGGGACAGGGCCACTACGAGCAGTACTTC.